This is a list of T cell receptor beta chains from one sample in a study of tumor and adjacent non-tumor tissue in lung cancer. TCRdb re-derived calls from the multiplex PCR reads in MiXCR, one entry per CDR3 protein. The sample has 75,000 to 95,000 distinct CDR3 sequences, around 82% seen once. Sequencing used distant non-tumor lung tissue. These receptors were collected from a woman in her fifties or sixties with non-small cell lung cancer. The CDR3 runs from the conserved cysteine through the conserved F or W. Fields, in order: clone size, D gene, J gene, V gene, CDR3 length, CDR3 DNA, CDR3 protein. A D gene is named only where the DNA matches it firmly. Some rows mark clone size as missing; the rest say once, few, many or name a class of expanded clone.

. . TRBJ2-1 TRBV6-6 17 TGTGCCAGCGGTTGCTCGAATCCTTGCGGGCAGTACAATGAGCAGTTCTTC CASGCSNPCGQYNEQFF
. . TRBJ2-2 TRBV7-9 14 TGTGCCAGCAGCTTAAACCCGAACACCGAGGAGCTGTTATTT CASSLNPNTEELLF
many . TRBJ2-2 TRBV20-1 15 TGCAGTGGTACAGGAGGCTTCCTGAACACCGGGGAGCTGTTTTTT CSGTGGFLNTGELFF
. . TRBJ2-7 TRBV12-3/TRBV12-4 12 TGTGCCACCGGGGGGCAGGCCTACGAGCAGTACTTC CATGGQAYEQYF
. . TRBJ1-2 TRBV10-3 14 TGTGTCATCAGTGAGAACCCAGAGAACTATGGCTACACTTTC CVISENPENYGYTF
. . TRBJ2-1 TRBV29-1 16 TGCAGCGTCGAATCCCCATCTAGGAACTCCTTCAATGAGCAGTTCTTC CSVESPSRNSFNEQFF
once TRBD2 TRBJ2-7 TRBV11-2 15 TGTGCCAGAAGCTTCGGGACTAGCGCCTCCTATGAGCAGTATTTC CARSFGTSASYEQYF
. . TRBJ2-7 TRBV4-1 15 TGCGACAGCAGCCAAGATCCCAGACATTCATACGAGCAGTACTTC CDSSQDPRHSYEQYF
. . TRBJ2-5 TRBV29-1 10 TGCTCCGCAGGGGTGGAAAGCCAGTACTTC CSAGVESQYF
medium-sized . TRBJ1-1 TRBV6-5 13 TGTGCCCCCGCACGGCAGGTGAACACTGAAGCTTTCTTT CAPARQVNTEAFF
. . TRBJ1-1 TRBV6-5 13 TGTGCCAGCAGCATGTGGGGGAACACTGAAGCTTTCTTT CASSMWGNTEAFF
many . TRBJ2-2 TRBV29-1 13 TGCAGCGTTTGGGCCCCGAACACCGGGGAGCTGTTTTTT CSVWAPNTGELFF
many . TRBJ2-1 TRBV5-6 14 TGTGCCAGCAGCCCCCCCCAGACTTACAATGAGCAGTTCTTC CASSPPQTYNEQFF
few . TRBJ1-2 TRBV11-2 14 TGTGCCAGCAGCTTAGAAGCAGGTAACTATGGCTACATCTTC CASSLEAGNYGYIF
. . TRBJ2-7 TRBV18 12 TGTGCCAGCTCCGGCAGCTCTTACGAGCAGTACTTC CASSGSSYEQYF
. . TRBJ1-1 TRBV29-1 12 TGCAGCGTTGGGCGGCGGAACACCAAAGCTTTCTTT CSVGRRNTKAFF
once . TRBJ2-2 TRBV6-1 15 TGTACCAGTAGTGAGTTAGCGTGGAACACCGGGGAGCTGTTTTTT CTSSELAWNTGELFF
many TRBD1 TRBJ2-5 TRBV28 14 TGTGCCAGCACTGGACAGGGAATGTGGGAGACCCAGTACTTC CASTGQGMWETQYF
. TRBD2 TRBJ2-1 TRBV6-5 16 TGTGCCAGGCACGCCTCGGGGCGGGGGGGGGACAATGAGCAGTTCTTC CARHASGRGGDNEQFF
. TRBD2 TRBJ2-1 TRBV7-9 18 TGCGCCAGCAGCTCCAACCTTCTACCAGCGGGGATGCGCTATGAGCAGTTATTC CASSSNLLPAGMRYEQLF
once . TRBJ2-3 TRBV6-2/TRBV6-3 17 TGTGCCAGCAGTTACCCTGGGACGGAAGCCTACATAGATACGCAGTACTTT CASSYPGTEAYIDTQYF
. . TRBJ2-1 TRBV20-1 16 TGCAGTGCTAGGGAATACGGCCCTTCCCCCTACAATGAGCAGTTCTTC CSAREYGPSPYNEQFF
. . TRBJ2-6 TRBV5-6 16 TGTGCCAGCAGCCTTAGTACTGGGAGAGGGGCCAACATCCTGACTTTC CASSLSTGRGANILTF
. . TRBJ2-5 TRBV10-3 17 TGTGCCACCAGTCAAGGGGGACGGGGAATATGGAGAGAGACCCAGTACTTC CATSQGGRGIWRETQYF
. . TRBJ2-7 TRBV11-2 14 TGTGCCAGCAGCCTGACGAGCGCTGCCTACGAGCAGTACTTC CASSLTSAAYEQYF
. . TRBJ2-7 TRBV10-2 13 TGCGCCAGCACTAGAGGTAGCTCCTATGAGGAGTACTTC CASTRGSSYEEYF
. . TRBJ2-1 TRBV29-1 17 TGCAGCGTTGAAGGGTCCGGCGGGCTAACCTCCTACAATGAGCAGTTATTT CSVEGSGGLTSYNEQLF
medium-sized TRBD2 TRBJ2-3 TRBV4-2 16 TGTGCCAGCAGCCAAGGGCGCGGGAGCGGGGCAGATACGCAGTATTTT CASSQGRGSGADTQYF
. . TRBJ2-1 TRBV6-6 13 TGTGCCAGCAGAACCATCCTAAAGAATGAGCAGTTATTC CASRTILKNEQLF
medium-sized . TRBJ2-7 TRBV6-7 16 TGTGCCAGCAGTTCCGCAGCGCCTAGGGGTCCCTACGAGCAGTACTTC CASSSAAPRGPYEQYF
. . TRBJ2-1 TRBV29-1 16 TGCAGCGTTGTCCCCCAGGGGCGCGGGTCCTACAATAAGCACTTCTTC CSVVPQGRGSYNKHFF
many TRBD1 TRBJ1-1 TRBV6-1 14 TGTGCCAGCCCGGGGCGGGACAGGGGCACTGAAGCTTTCTTT CASPGRDRGTEAFF
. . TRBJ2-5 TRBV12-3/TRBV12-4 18 TGTGCCAGCAGCTTACGACCCTTAGGGAGTGGGACAAAAGAGACCCAGTACTTC CASSLRPLGSGTKETQYF
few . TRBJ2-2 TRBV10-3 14 TGTGCCATCAGTCGGGACCCTTACACCGGGGGGCTGTTTTTT CAISRDPYTGGLFF
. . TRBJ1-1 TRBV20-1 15 TGCGGTGCCGAACTCATAGACGGACCGAACACTGAAGCTTTCTTT CGAELIDGPNTEAFF
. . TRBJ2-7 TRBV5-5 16 TGTGCCAGGAGGTTCTTCATTCTCGACAGAGCCTACGAGCAGTACTTC CARRFFILDRAYEQYF
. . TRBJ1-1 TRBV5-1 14 TGCGTCAGCAGCTTGAATGTGGGGGACACTGAAGCTTTCTTT CVSSLNVGDTEAFF
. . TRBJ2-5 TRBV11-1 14 TGTGCCAGCAGTCCGGTACAAGGCGTAGAGACCCAGTACTTC CASSPVQGVETQYF
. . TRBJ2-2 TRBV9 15 TGTGCCAGCAGCGTAACCCAGGGAAACACCGGGGAGCTGTTTTTT CASSVTQGNTGELFF
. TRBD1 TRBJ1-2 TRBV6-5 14 TGTGCCAGCACCCTCCTGACAGGGATCTATGGCTACATCTTC CASTLLTGIYGYIF
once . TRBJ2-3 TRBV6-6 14 TGTGCCAGTATCGAAGACAGTATTACAGATACGCAGTATTTT CASIEDSITDTQYF
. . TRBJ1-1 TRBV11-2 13 TGTGTTAGCAGCTTAGAATGGGGCAGTGAAGCTATCTTT CVSSLEWGSEAIF